Sequencing of this TCR beta chain was carried out in a study of cytotoxic CD8 clonotypes in ibrutinib-treated CLL. This clone was recorded only once. This table comes from immunoSEQ multiplex PCR, and its TCRdb copy is limited to in-frame clones, with some not included. The sample carries about 58,000 clones, 71% recorded once. This CDR3 has 17 residues. Looked up from germline, CDR1 is MNHNS and CDR2 is SASEGT. V lost 4 bases and J 0 bases, leaving 13 bases between the germline ends. This TCR came from a human donor with chronic lymphocytic leukemia. Sequences were derived from PBMCs, sampled after 12 months of ibrutinib treatment. This chain connects TRBV6-1 to TRBJ2-6; D perhaps matches TRBD1 (6 bases). Here the CDR3 DNA reads TGTGCCAGCAGTGTGACAGGTACCTTCTCTGGGGCCAACGTCCTGACTTTC. The encoded protein is CASSVTGTFSGANVLTF.